One and the same sample provided the 22 T cell receptor beta chains below, sequenced in a study of T cells in Graves' hyperthyroidism and ophthalmopathy. Amplification of TCR beta CDR3 regions was performed using RNA transcripts as template. TCR CDR3 underwent first-round RT-PCR with the HTBI primer set. TCRdb re-called the multiplex PCR reads through MiXCR, storing one row per CDR3 protein. The data show over 400,000 distinct CDR3 sequences, with approximately 15% seen just once and approximately 13% held by the top ten. Material for sequencing was blood. The receptor source for this set is a man between 18 and 29 years old with Graves' ophthalmopathy.

This clonotype was picked up many times. The chain uses TRBV7-9 and TRBJ2-1; TRBD2 is a possible D gene (5 bases). Trimming shortened V by 4 bases and J by 8 bases, and 6 bases separated the two germline ends. The germline V gene has CDR1 SEHNR and CDR2 FQNEAQ (reference sequence). The CDR3 consists of 11 residues. CDR3 protein: CASSWTDEQFF. CDR3 in DNA: TGTGCCAGCAGCTGGACTGATGAGCAGTTCTTC.

This chain connects TRBV3-1 to TRBJ1-5; D not resolved. CDR1 is LGHDT and CDR2 is YNNKEL in the germline V gene (reference sequence). Deletions cut 4 bases from V and 7 bases from J, with 11 bases between. The CDR3 is 13 residues long. As DNA, the CDR3 is TGTGCCAGCAGCCTGCGAGGACGGCAGCCCCAGCATTTT. Its translation is CASSLRGRQPQHF.

To note about this clonotype: The junction differs from germline at one of its ends, possibly a read error. The chain has TRBV19 and TRBJ1-1; unclear D gene. This CDR3 region has 12 residues. From germline, CDR1 is LNHDA and CDR2 SQIVND (reference sequence). The CDR3 nucleotides are TGTGCCAGTAGTATAGCAAACACTAAAGCTTTCTTT. As protein: CASSIANTKAFF. Using reference TRBV19 and TRBJ1-1 for the parts outside the CDR3, the full variable domain is DGGITQSPKYLFRKEGQNVTLSCEQNLNHDAMYWYRQDPGQGLRLIYYSQIVNDFQKGDIAEGYSVSREKKESFPLTVTSAQKNPTAFYLCASSIANTKAFFGQGTRLTVV.

The J gene is TRBJ2-3, the V gene TRBV29-1; perhaps TRBD2 as D (6 bases). The CDR3 is 13 residues long. V was shortened by 4 bases and J by 3 bases, with 11 bases between the two germline ends. Germline values: CDR1 SQVTM, CDR2 ANQGSEA. CDR3 coding DNA: TGCAGCGTTGTAGCGGCATGGACAGATACGCAGTATTTT. Translation: CSVVAAWTDTQYF.

At least ten counts were recorded for this clonotype. This chain uses TRBV6-5 with TRBJ1-2; 10 bases are a match to TRBD1. CDR1 and CDR2 from the germline V gene are MNHEY and SVGAGI. J gave up 4 bases and V 2 bases, and 4 bases lay outside the gene matches. The CDR3 covers 15 residues. The CDR3 region is CASSYRGQGIYGYTF. The CDR3 nucleotides read TGTGCCAGCAGTTACCGGGGACAGGGGATCTATGGCTACACCTTC.

This clonotype occurred a few times. V is TRBV6-1 and J is TRBJ1-1; D is unresolved. This CDR3 is built from 13 residues. Trimming took off 6 bases at V and 1 base at J, with 9 bases between the two ends. Germline CDR1 and CDR2: MNHNS and SASEGT. CDR3 sequence (DNA): TGTGCCAGCAGAAGGTTTCAGAACACTGAAGCTTTCTTT. Translating gives CASRRFQNTEAFF.

The rearrangement uses TRBV2 and TRBJ2-2; a weak D match, TRBD1 (5 bases). V lost 8 bases, J lost 2 bases, and 15 bases lay in between. In germline, CDR1 is SNHLY, CDR2 FYNNEI. CDR3 length: 15 amino acids. In DNA, the CDR3 is TGTGCCAGCGAGGTAGGAGACAGTAACACCGGGGAGCTGTTTTTT. Its protein product is CASEVGDSNTGELFF. Full variable domain (rest looked up from reference TRBV2 and TRBJ2-2): EPEVTQTPSHQVTQMGQEVILRCVPISNHLYFYWYRQILGQKVEFLVSFYNNEISEKSEIFDDQFSVERPDGSNFTLKIRSTKLEDSAMYFCASEVGDSNTGELFFGEGSRLTVL.

There are many counts of this clonotype. The chain has TRBV4-1 and TRBJ2-5; weak D call: TRBD1 (6 bases). V was pared by 4 bases and J by 5 bases, with 14 bases between. Germline-derived CDR1 and CDR2 are MGHRA and YSYEKL. The CDR3 spans 14 residues. This CDR3 reads CASSLNRDGETQYF. CDR3 in DNA: TGCGCCAGCAGCCTAAACAGGGACGGGGAGACCCAGTACTTC.

This clonotype was seen repeatedly, ten times or more. The CDR3 DNA reads as TGTGCCAGCAGCTTAATGTTGGGTAGCGGGGGAAAGACCCAGTACTTC. It translates to CASSLMLGSGGKTQYF. V is TRBV7-2 and J is TRBJ2-5; 9 nucleotides match TRBD2. Unmatched junction bases numbered 10, after V lost 2 bases and J lost 6 bases. Germline values: CDR1 SGHTA, CDR2 FQGNSA. This CDR3 region has 16 residues.

This clonotype showed up many times. Here the CDR3 reads CASSYRDENTGELFF. CDR3 coding DNA: TGTGCCAGCAGCTACCGGGACGAGAACACCGGGGAGCTGTTTTTT. This sequence joins TRBV11-2 and TRBJ2-2; D possibly matches TRBD1 or TRBD2 (5 bases each). Trimming left V 4 bases short and J 1 base short, with 10 bases between. There are 15 residues in the CDR3. The germline CDR1 and CDR2 sequences are SGHAT and FQNNGV. Complete variable domain (other parts from reference TRBV11-2 and TRBJ2-2): EAGVAQSPRYKIIEKRQSVAFWCNPISGHATLYWYQQILGQGPKLLIQFQNNGVVDDSQLPKDRFSAERLKGVDSTLKIQPAKLEDSAVYLCASSYRDENTGELFFGEGSRLTVL.

This chain uses TRBV18 with TRBJ2-2; D is unresolved. V shed 3 bases and J shed 1 base, with 6 bases lying between them. The germline CDR1 and CDR2 sequences are KGHSH and LQKENI. CDR3 size: 14 residues. CDR3 DNA: TGTGCCAGCTCACCCTCCCAGAACACCGGGGAGCTGTTTTTT. Translating gives CASSPSQNTGELFF.

This clonotype has a count of ten or more. The V gene is TRBV6-1, the J gene TRBJ1-5; D is possibly TRBD1 (5 bases). CDR1 is MNHNS and CDR2 is SASEGT in the germline V gene. Trimming removed 0 bases from V and 4 bases from J, with 7 bases in between. This CDR3 is built from 14 residues. The CDR3 DNA is TGTGCCAGCAGTGAAGCGACAGCTAATCAGCCCCAGCATTTT. It specifies CASSEATANQPQHF.

Comment on this clonotype: Being one base from a much bigger clone, this may be a read error. The V call is TRBV28, the J call TRBJ1-4; D gene ambiguous. The CDR3 totals 12 residues. The germline V gene encodes CDR1 MDHEN and CDR2 SYDVKM. The CDR3 region has the DNA TGTGCCAGCAGTCGGCAGTCGGAAAAACCGTTTTTT. This codes for CASSRQSEKPFF.

This clonotype showed up many times. V gene TRBV2 combines with J gene TRBJ2-4; no clear D. There are 12 residues in the CDR3. Germline CDR1 SNHLY, CDR2 FYNNEI. V gave up 8 bases and J gave up 1 base, with 6 bases separating them. CDR3 sequence: CASGYAKNIQYF. CDR3 DNA sequence: TGTGCCAGCGGTTACGCCAAAAACATTCAGTACTTC.

Many counts were recorded for this clonotype. The chain employs TRBV12-3 or TRBV12-4 and TRBJ1-6, with no clear D. The ends were cut back, 2 bases at V and 9 bases at J, with 8 bases in the middle. This CDR3 spans 13 amino acids. The CDR3 coding sequence is TGTGCCAGCAGTTTAAGTAAGAGTTCACCCCTCCACTTT. It codes for CASSLSKSSPLHF.

This clonotype was counted ten times or more. The chain carries TRBV6-2 or TRBV6-3 and TRBJ2-7; TRBD2 aligns across 11 bases. V gave up 7 bases and J gave up 5 bases; unmatched junction bases: 4. This CDR3 has 13 residues. Germline V lookup: CDR1 MNHEY, CDR2 SVGEGT. CDR3 region: CASTLAGGDEQYF. The CDR3 DNA reads TGTGCCAGCACCTTAGCGGGAGGGGACGAGCAGTACTTC.

In its sample, this clonotype was seen many times. The genes are TRBV7-9 and TRBJ1-5, with 10 bases identical to TRBD1. With V trimmed by 0 bases and J by 13 bases, 6 bases remained unmatched. Germline V gives CDR1 SEHNR, CDR2 FQNEAQ (reference sequence). This CDR3 is built from 14 residues. The chain's CDR3 is CASSLAPGQGRQHF. In DNA, the CDR3 is TGTGCCAGCAGCTTAGCCCCGGGACAGGGGAGGCAGCATTTT.

The sample holds many counts of this clonotype. V usage is TRBV11-2 and J usage is TRBJ2-4; no reliable D call. CDR3 length: 17 residues. The germline gives CDR1 SGHAT, CDR2 FQNNGV. V was cut by 2 bases and J by 6 bases, with 20 bases left in between. Here the CDR3 reads CASSLPAHDPKGNIQYF. The CDR3 nucleotides read TGTGCCAGCAGCTTACCCGCCCATGACCCCAAAGGAAACATTCAGTACTTC.

The gene calls are TRBV10-3 and TRBJ1-3; a possible D gene is TRBD1 (5 bases). The V gene lost 3 bases and the J gene lost 0 bases, with 9 bases spanning the gap. This CDR3 has 15 amino acids. Germline values: CDR1 ENHRY, CDR2 SYGVKD. CDR3 region: CAISDGRASGNTIYF. The CDR3 DNA reads as TGTGCCATCAGTGACGGCAGGGCCTCTGGAAACACCATATATTTT.

The chain joins TRBV2 to TRBJ1-1; tentatively, D is TRBD1 (5 bases). The CDR3 totals 11 residues. Trimming left V 5 bases short and J 7 bases short, with 8 bases between. In germline, CDR1 is SNHLY, CDR2 FYNNEI. The DNA for the CDR3 is TGTGCCAGCAGTAGGGACCGTGAAGCTTTCTTT. Protein sequence: CASSRDREAFF.

This clonotype was recorded at least ten times. The chain carries TRBV19 and TRBJ2-1, with D possibly called TRBD1 or TRBD2 (5 bases each). CDR3 size: 15 residues. Per germline, CDR1 LNHDA and CDR2 SQIVND (reference sequence). Between the trimmed V and J ends, which lost 3 bases and 4 bases, there was a span of 13 bases. The DNA for the CDR3 is TGTGCCAGTAGTATCGACCGGGGCGGGTACAATGAGCAGTTCTTC. This sequence encodes CASSIDRGGYNEQFF.

The V gene is TRBV27, the J gene TRBJ2-1; D is undetermined. The CDR3 length is 16 residues. The V and J ends lost 7 bases and 6 bases respectively, with 22 bases between them. Germline CDR1 reads MNHEY; CDR2 reads SMNVEV (reference sequence). The CDR3 loop reads CASTTPGPASANEQFF. CDR3 DNA: TGTGCCAGCACAACACCGGGTCCAGCATCTGCCAATGAGCAGTTCTTC.